The following is a T cell receptor (beta chain) sequence with its context. V lost 5 bases to trimming and J lost 9 bases, with 16 bases between them. This CDR3 region has 14 residues. Germline V gene sequence: CDR1 SGHTA, CDR2 FQGTGA. One Seattle source followed patients from active infection through their disease course. Original processing notes: How many nucleated cells were present was estimated from reference gene primer amplification. Measured with immunoSEQ multiplex PCR; TCRdb has only the in-frame clones, and not every one. That table furnishes V, J and clone size, whereas the DNA furnished D and trimming. The profile shows under 200,000 clones, 80% to 90% of them singletons. This entry comes from a study of blood T cell repertoires in COVID-19.

Sequences were obtained from peripheral blood. V and J are TRBV7-3 and TRBJ2-2; perhaps TRBD2 as D (6 bases). This sequence originates from a woman at least 80 years old with COVID-19, enrolled during active disease. The CDR3 loop is CASSPPGLRRELFF. The DNA of the CDR3 is TGTGCCAGCAGCCCTCCGGGACTCCGGAGGGAGCTGTTTTTT.